Presented here are 17 T cell receptor beta chains from one specimen sequenced in a study of blood T cell repertoires in COVID-19. The data were produced by immunoSEQ multiplex PCR, yet TCRdb's version contains in-frame clones alone and is incomplete. Of about 140,000 clones listed, 75% to 90% are singletons. The specimen was peripheral blood. These receptor sequences come from a woman aged 45 to 65 with acute or convalescent COVID-19.

The V call is TRBV7-9, the J call TRBJ1-2, with D possibly TRBD1 on 5 matching bases. Germline V CDR1 and CDR2: SEHNR, FQNEAQ (reference sequence). The V end lost 0 bases, the J end lost 4 bases, and 21 bases lay between the germline ends. The CDR3 contains 18 residues. The CDR3 region is CASSLAQGSAPPRYGYTF. The CDR3 coding sequence is TGTGCCAGCAGCTTAGCGCAGGGATCGGCTCCCCCCCGCTATGGCTACACCTTC.

This clone was seen once. V usage is TRBV30 and J usage is TRBJ2-7; 10 nucleotides match TRBD2. Trimming removed 4 bases from V and 2 bases from J; junction bases left unmatched: 26. The V gene's germline CDR1 is GTSNPN and CDR2 SVGIG (reference sequence). The length of the CDR3 is 21 residues. CDR3 coding DNA: TGTGCCTGGATCGGAACAGCGGGAGGGCCGAGGCAAAACCCCAAACCCTACGAGCAGTACTTC. This translates into CAWIGTAGGPRQNPKPYEQYF.

The chain employs TRBV4-1 and TRBJ1-4, with D perhaps matching TRBD1 (6 bases). Germline-derived CDR1 and CDR2 are MGHRA and YSYEKL. This CDR3 contains 16 residues. Trimming removed 3 bases at V and 3 bases at J, with 14 bases between. For the CDR3, the DNA is TGCGCCAGCAGCCAGGCCCCAGGGGAATCTAATGAAAAACTGTTTTTT. It specifies CASSQAPGESNEKLFF.

This chain connects TRBV6-1 to TRBJ1-5; D ambiguous. The germline V gene has CDR1 MNHNS and CDR2 SASEGT. V shed 5 bases and J shed 4 bases, with 9 bases lying between them. This CDR3 is 13 amino acids long. Here the CDR3 DNA reads TGTGCCAGCAGTTATTCCTCTAATCAGCCCCAGCATTTT. Protein product: CASSYSSNQPQHF.

This clone has a single count. J is TRBJ1-1 and V is TRBV12-3 or TRBV12-4; D unresolved. The CDR3 has 13 amino acids. V was clipped by 2 bases and J by 8 bases, with 12 bases between them. The CDR3 coding sequence is TGTGCCAGCAGTTTAAGGGAACCGGGGGAAGCTTTCTTT. This encodes CASSLREPGEAFF.

The genes are TRBV25-1 and TRBJ2-7; D is ambiguous. Germline V CDR1 and CDR2: MGHDK, SYGVNS. Trimming left V 6 bases short and J 0 bases short, with 15 bases between. This CDR3 comprises 15 residues. The CDR3 DNA reads TGTGCCAGCAGCCCTTTTGAGTCCCCCTCCTACGAGCAGTACTTC. The encoded protein is CASSPFESPSYEQYF.

This clone was counted between two and nine times. Here the CDR3 reads CASRAGDSPLHF. CDR3 in DNA: TGCGCCAGCCGCGCCGGGGATTCACCCCTCCACTTT. This rearrangement joins TRBV23-1 to TRBJ1-6; D is uncertain. TRBV23-1 is an ORF; its function is uncertain. The V end was cut by 8 bases, the J end by 8 bases, with 10 bases between. The CDR3 is 12 amino acids.

The table lists this clone with a few counts. The chain couples TRBV7-3 to TRBJ2-1; a possible D gene is TRBD2 (7 bases). Trimming removed 5 bases from V and 5 bases from J, with 13 bases in between. Germline CDR1 is SGHTA and CDR2 is FQGTGA. The CDR3 sequence is 14 residues long. CDR3 protein: CASSPGGRHNEQFF. CDR3 sequence (DNA): TGTGCCAGCAGCCCCGGGGGGCGGCACAATGAGCAGTTCTTC.

In its sample, this clone was seen once. The J gene is TRBJ2-5, the V gene TRBV4-2, with TRBD1 identical over 9 bases. The CDR3 is 16 amino acids. Looked up from germline, CDR1 is LGHNA and CDR2 is YNFKEQ. With 4 bases clipped from V and 2 bases from J, the junction kept 8 bases outside the gene matches. CDR3 in amino acids: CASSLSDRGVQETQYF. As DNA, the CDR3 is TGTGCCAGCAGCCTTTCTGACAGGGGGGTACAAGAGACCCAGTACTTC.

The V and J genes are TRBV2 and TRBJ1-5, with 7 bases identical to TRBD1. Germline V gene data show CDR1 as SNHLY and CDR2 as FYNNEI. The CDR3 totals 15 residues. Trimming removed 6 bases from V and 0 bases from J; junction bases left unmatched: 5. The CDR3 nucleotides read TGTGCCAGCAGACCGGGACAGCTTAGCAATCAGCCCCAGCATTTT. Amino acid sequence: CASRPGQLSNQPQHF.

This rearrangement joins TRBV7-2 to TRBJ2-3, with no clear D. Trimming cost V 1 base and J 1 base, with 9 bases left between them. The germline CDR1 and CDR2 sequences are SGHTA and FQGNSA. The CDR3 runs to 15 residues. CDR3 sequence (DNA): TGTGCCAGCAGCTTAGGGGTGGGCGGCACAGATACGCAGTATTTT. It specifies CASSLGVGGTDTQYF.

The chain employs TRBV5-4 and TRBJ2-1, with 9 bases fitting TRBD1. The junction had 6 bases not matched to a gene; V was cut back by 3 bases and J by 8 bases. The germline V gene encodes CDR1 SGHNT and CDR2 YYREEE (reference sequence). The CDR3 covers 14 residues. CDR3 sequence reads: CASSSQGAVDEQFF. The CDR3 bases are TGTGCCAGCAGCTCACAGGGGGCTGTGGATGAGCAGTTCTTC. The full variable domain, its missing parts supplied by reference TRBV5-4 and TRBJ2-1, is ETGVTQSPTHLIKTRGQQVTLRCSSQSGHNTVSWYQQALGQGPQFIFQYYREEENGRGNFPPRFSGLQFPNYSSELNVNALELDDSALYLCASSSQGAVDEQFFGPGTRLTVL.

V gene TRBV5-1 combines with J gene TRBJ2-7; 7 nucleotides agree with TRBD1. The length of the CDR3 is 15 residues. Unmatched junction bases numbered 9, after V lost 0 bases and J lost 6 bases. CDR1 and CDR2 (germline): SGHRS, YFSETQ. This CDR3 is CASSLEGARQGEQYF. The CDR3 DNA is TGCGCCAGCAGCTTGGAGGGGGCCAGGCAGGGCGAGCAGTACTTC.

The rearrangement joins TRBV27 to TRBJ2-7, with TRBD2 matching 8 bases. The CDR3 spans 13 residues. Germline CDR1 reads MNHEY; CDR2 reads SMNVEV (reference sequence). The junction had 7 bases not matched to a gene; V was cut back by 9 bases and J by 3 bases. The chain's CDR3 is CARTREEIYEQYF. The CDR3 region has the DNA TGTGCCAGAACGCGGGAGGAAATCTACGAGCAGTACTTC.

This chain joins TRBV24-1 and TRBJ2-3, with D perhaps TRBD1 (5 bases). CDR3 length equals 12 residues. Germline V gene data show CDR1 as KGHDR and CDR2 as SFDVKD. The V gene lost 1 base and the J gene lost 8 bases, with 6 bases spanning the gap. CDR3 DNA sequence: TGTGCCACCAGTGATTTCGACAGTACGCAGTATTTT. This codes for CATSDFDSTQYF.

This clone appeared a few times. The V and J genes are TRBV3-1 (or the pseudogene TRBV3-2) and TRBJ1-1, with D possibly TRBD1 on 6 matching bases. Germline CDR1 is LGHDT and CDR2 is YNNKEL (reference sequence). V was shortened by 0 bases and J by 2 bases, with 13 bases between the two germline ends. CDR3 length equals 16 residues. CDR3 DNA: TGTGCCAGCAGCCAAGAAGGGGGACGGGGAAACACTGAAGCTTTCTTT. Translation gives CASSQEGGRGNTEAFF.

The chain is built from TRBV9 and TRBJ2-7, with 12 bases identical to TRBD2. CDR1 and CDR2 from the germline V gene are SGDLS and YYNGEE. CDR3 length: 14 amino acids. V lost 3 bases and J lost 6; bases outside the gene matches: 4. In DNA form, the CDR3 reads TGTGCCAGCAGCGCTGGGACTAGCGGGCTCGAGCAGTACTTC. Its protein is CASSAGTSGLEQYF. Supplemented by reference TRBV9 and TRBJ2-7, the full variable domain reads DSGVTQTPKHLITATGQRVTLRCSPRSGDLSVYWYQQSLDQGLQFLIQYYNGEERAKGNILERFSAQQFPDLHSELNLSSLELGDSALYFCASSAGTSGLEQYFGPGTRLTVT.